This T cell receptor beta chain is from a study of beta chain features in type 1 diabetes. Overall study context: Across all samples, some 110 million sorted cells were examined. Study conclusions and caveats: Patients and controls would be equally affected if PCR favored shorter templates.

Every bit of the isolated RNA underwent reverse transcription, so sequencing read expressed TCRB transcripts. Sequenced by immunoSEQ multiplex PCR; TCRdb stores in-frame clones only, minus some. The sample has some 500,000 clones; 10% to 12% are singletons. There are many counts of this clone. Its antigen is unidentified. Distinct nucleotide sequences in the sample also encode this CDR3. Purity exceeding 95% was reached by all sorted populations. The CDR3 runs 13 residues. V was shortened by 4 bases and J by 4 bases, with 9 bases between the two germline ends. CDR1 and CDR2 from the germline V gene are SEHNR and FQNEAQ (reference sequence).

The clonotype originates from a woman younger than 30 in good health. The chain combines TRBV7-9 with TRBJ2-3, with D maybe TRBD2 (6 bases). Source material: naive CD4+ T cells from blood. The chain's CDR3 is CASSSSGADTQYF. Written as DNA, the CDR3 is TGTGCCAGCAGCTCGTCGGGGGCAGATACGCAGTATTTT.